This paragraph reports one T cell receptor beta chain. This clone was counted between two and nine times. Its target antigen remains unknown. Base qualities were left out, and no much larger clone turns up one base away. The sample comes from a study of cytomegalovirus exposure and HLA in healthy donors (dated by TCRdb to 2016 to 2017). Regarding the research as a whole: An earlier analysis of approximately 640 of the donors reported about 250 Gb of sequence data and about 100 million unique TCR beta sequences from about 200 million T cells. To study patterns of TCR occurrence, a later analysis re-analyzed previously published TCR beta repertoires from under 750 donors and added high-resolution HLA genotyping. The study profiled the T cell repertoires of about 720 subjects by immunosequencing and related them to cytomegalovirus serostatus. The genetic ancestry cluster associated with self-reported Caucasian donors included roughly four fifths of the 300 to 400 genotyped donors. In an earlier analysis of several hundred of the donors, high-throughput TCR beta sequencing was used to judge whether each TCR beta V gene segment behaved as functional or pseudogenic. The study aimed to test whether cataloging public T cell receptors could reveal signatures of past pathogen exposure. In addition to the first cohort of 666 subjects, a separate validation cohort of approximately 120 different subjects was used. Both class I and class II loci were covered by HLA typing, at four-digit resolution. Donor age, sex, ethnicity and CMV serostatus were compiled alongside the repertoire data. On average, approximately 250,000 unique TCR beta nucleotide sequences were sequenced per donor among a few hundred genotyped donors of the cohort, with roughly 19% of those sequences being non-productive. In a later genetic analysis, genome-wide SNP genotypes for 398 of the 666 donors were used, and that subset was treated as a discovery cohort. All discovery cohort repertoires had been generated using a single sequencing platform. In the later analysis, no new phenotypic data were used to find candidate immune exposures; instead, reliance was placed on TCR beta sequences and their occurrence across donors. The number of donors typed differed by locus, with 629-630 for A, B, C, DRB1 and DQB1, roughly 550 for DQA1, 606 for DPA1, and around 450 for DPB1. High-throughput TCR immunosequencing, statistical association of individual TCRs with disease status, and machine learning were combined to predict cytomegalovirus infection status. An early release that covered about 600 HLA-typed donors contained about 300 gigabases of sequencing data and about 84 million unique TCR sequences. Roughly five DR-DQ haplotypes were handled as single units for association and clustering, since linkage in the cohort was strong. Results and caveats for the whole study, not just this receptor: The authors suggested that the approach could potentially be extended to other disease states and immunological phenotypes. Across donors, most TCR sequences were observed very rarely, whereas some public TCRs were present in many individuals. Specific HLA alleles were associated with more than 15,000 TCR beta sequences at a false discovery rate of 0.05 in a later analysis. For the cohort, immune exposure information was limited to CMV serostatus. The presence/absence analyses assumed that sequencing depth was roughly uniform across donors, and that assumption may not be true. According to a later genetic analysis, donors in an Asian-associated ancestry cluster had fewer N-insertions in productive TCRs than the approximately 650-donor mean. The 87-base-pair reads could not distinguish some IMGT-functional V segments, including TRBV6-2 and TRBV6-3, so those segments were excluded. This cohort had only TCR beta chains sequenced, and the lack of alpha or paired-chain data limited which features could be detected. In a later analysis, TCR association rates were found to vary across HLA loci, with the most associated TCRs seen for DRB1 alleles and the fewest for HLA-C alleles. Three of the identified cytomegalovirus-associated TCR beta chains were confirmed in vitro to be specific for cytomegalovirus antigens. About 17 rarely observed V segments, including chromosome 9 orphons, were excluded from the earlier analysis of just under 600 of the donors because counts were too low. In both the original and validation cohorts, the classifier was reported to diagnose cytomegalovirus status with high specificity and sensitivity. A cluster of highly shared sequence variants was judged likely to represent a technical artifact of the sequencing pipeline. A further reported finding was that TCR beta sequences accurately predicted the HLA-A and HLA-B alleles for most subjects in the first cohort. Correlated functional status among segregating V segments might be attributable to linkage disequilibrium, but an unknown experimental factor could not be ruled out. Because some donors lacked HLA typing at each locus, the association tests relied only on the typed subset. Several of the top co-occurrence clusters appeared to be linked to parvovirus B19, influenza, CMV and Epstein-Barr virus, according to a later analysis. In an earlier analysis of 587 of the donors, most TCR beta V segments appeared in productive rearrangements about 90% or about 30% of the time, broadly matching IMGT annotations. Strong co-occurrence of HLA alleles, especially DR and DQ, made assigning TCR associations to individual alleles difficult. In a later analysis, HLA-associated TCR beta chains were found to be more clonally expanded and to have lower generation probabilities than equally common non-associated chains. In the study, around 150 TCR beta chains were listed as associated with cytomegalovirus. A later genetic analysis associated a missense DCLRE1C variant with V-gene and J-gene trimming of TCR beta chains, and an independent cohort replicated the association. According to a later analysis, most CMV-associated TCR beta chains appeared to be HLA-restricted, and the HLA associations seemed to be driven largely by CMV exposure.

CDR1 and CDR2 are read off the germline V gene (reference sequence) as MNHEY and SMNVEV. Relative to germline, V is 2 bases shorter and J is 4 bases shorter, with 11 bases between their ends. The CDR3 measures 14 amino acids from cysteine to phenylalanine. The retained sequence is limited to the CDR3, 42 bases, with the frame set at the first base. Receptor amplification or capture employed the immunoSEQ multiplex PCR assay. For the multiplex PCR, a mixture combining 60 forward primers for TCR Vbeta segments and 13 reverse primers for TCR Jbeta segments was used. A multiplex PCR assay on genomic DNA amplified the CDR3 region of rearranged TCR beta genes. On the Illumina HiSeq System, the amplified TCR beta libraries were sequenced as 87-base-pair reads. Under the source paper's analysis protocol: A later analysis counted about 80 million unique TCR beta chains across the 600 to 850 repertoires, and 9.5 million to 11 million of these chains were shared by at least two donors. Raw reads were error-corrected and collapsed into unique sequences by a nearest-neighbor algorithm in which closely related sequences were merged to remove PCR and sequencing errors. CDR3 sequences were aligned to IMGT reference sequences to assign V, D and J gene segments. For a sequence to be retained, a match of at least six nucleotides to both a V gene segment and a J gene segment was required. A rearrangement counted as productive if the CDR3 had no stop codons and remained in frame with V and J, and every other rearrangement counted as non-productive. CDR3 was defined by IMGT convention, running from the second conserved V-encoded cysteine to the conserved J-encoded phenylalanine. The earlier analysis of about 530 of the donors excluded any sequence lacking an unambiguous match to a single V gene segment. An earlier analysis of roughly 590 of the donors called V segments functional above 56.7% productive rearrangements and segregating when the between-donor standard deviation exceeded 5%. A statistical classification framework was built to diagnose cytomegalovirus status from the catalog of TCR beta chain sequences. In a later analysis, V and J genes were assigned by comparing TCR nucleotide sequences against IMGT/GENE-DB human TR gene sequences. The TCRdist pipeline was used in a later analysis to assign CDR3 sequences and most-parsimonious VDJ recombination scenarios. In a later analysis, each TCR beta chain was defined by its CDR3 amino acid sequence together with its V-gene family, and reads lacking a unique V-gene family were excluded. As a way to deal with suspected cross-contamination and a sequencing artifact, a later analysis dropped over 550 nucleotide sequences that were highly shared and had low generation probability. A later analysis calculated a clonal expansion index for each public chain from normalized within-repertoire ranks of inferred template counts. In a later analysis, generation probabilities were computed with a VDJ recombination model fitted to out-of-frame rearrangements, and the resulting probabilities were checked against IGoR. Hypergeometric tests were used in a later analysis to score TCR-TCR, TCR-HLA and TCR-CMV co-occurrence, with a repertoire-size bias correction applied to the TCR pairs. In a later analysis, false discovery rates were estimated by permuting HLA or CMV assignments 20 times. In a later analysis, co-occurring TCRs were grouped with DBSCAN, and TCRdist sequence similarity was added when clustering was performed within HLA-allele-positive subsets. Repertoires with fewer than 30,000 or more than 120,000 public chains, plus five repertoires with anomalous nucleotide sharing, were excluded from co-occurrence clustering. This is the immuneACCESS table as TCRdb keeps it, with only in-frame sequences that have V and J called. A part of the clones is gone; compared with another copy, unresolved V genes explain less than half, and the rest is unexplained. V and J calls and clone size are those listed in that table; D and trimming were worked out from the DNA. Within this sample are under 200,000 clones, with 75% to 85% of them counted one time only. Roughly 7.3% of the sample is taken by the ten largest.

The cohort was made up of around 720 healthy bone marrow donors. At the time of sampling, all cohort members were nominally healthy, though unrecorded immune exposures were likely present. The donor tested CMV seropositive, placing the donor among the 289 seropositive members of the cohort. Every donor gave a peripheral blood sample, and the peripheral blood mononuclear cells from that sample were used for TCR beta sequencing. Genomic DNA extraction from the blood cell samples was performed with the Qiagen DNeasy Blood Extraction Kit. The sequence was obtained from a male donor in good health and CMV-seropositive. The sequencing sample was made of PBMCs. The chain links TRBV27 with TRBJ1-1, with the D gene uncertain. The CDR3 protein: CASSLRTQSTEAFF. In nucleotide form, the sequence is TGTGCCAGCAGTTTACGAACTCAAAGCACTGAAGCTTTCTTT.